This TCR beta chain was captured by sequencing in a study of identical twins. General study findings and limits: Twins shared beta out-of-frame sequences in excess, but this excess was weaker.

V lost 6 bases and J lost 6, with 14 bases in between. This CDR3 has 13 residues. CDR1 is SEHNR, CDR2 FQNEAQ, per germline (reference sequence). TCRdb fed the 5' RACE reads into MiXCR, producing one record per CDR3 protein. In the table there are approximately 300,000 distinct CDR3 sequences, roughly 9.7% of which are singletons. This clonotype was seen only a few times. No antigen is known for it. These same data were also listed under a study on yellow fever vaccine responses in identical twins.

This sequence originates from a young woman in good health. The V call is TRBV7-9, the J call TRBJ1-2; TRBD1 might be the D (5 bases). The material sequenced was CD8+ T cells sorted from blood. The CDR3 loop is CASSGTDKDGYTF. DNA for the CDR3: TGTGCCAGCAGTGGGACGGATAAAGATGGCTACACCTTC.